Listed below are T cell receptor beta chains from one sample, sequenced in a study of blood T cell repertoires in COVID-19. Some clones are missing from TCRdb's copy, which holds only in-frame ones; the method was immunoSEQ multiplex PCR. Among approximately 260,000 clones listed, about 90% were seen once. The sample taken for sequencing was peripheral blood. The receptors were gathered from a woman aged 40 to 55 with acute or convalescent COVID-19. Each CDR3 is given with its conserved first and last residue. Fields, in order: J gene, D gene, clone size, V gene, CDR3 DNA, CDR3 protein. D genes are given only for firm matches. Some rows have no size entry. The others give once, few or many, or a class for an expanded clone.

j_gene: TRBJ2-3
d_gene: TRBD1
abundance: .
v_gene: TRBV29-1
CDR3nt: TGCAGCGTTCTGACAGGGCACACAGATACGCAGTATTTT
CDR3aa: CSVLTGHTDTQYF

j_gene: TRBJ1-1
d_gene: TRBD1
abundance: once
v_gene: TRBV19
CDR3nt: TGTGCCAGTAGTATGACAGGGATTGTCACTGAAGCTTTCTTT
CDR3aa: CASSMTGIVTEAFF

j_gene: TRBJ2-6
d_gene: .
abundance: few
v_gene: TRBV5-1
CDR3nt: TGCGCCAGCAGCTTCGGTGGGGCCAACGTCCTGACTTTC
CDR3aa: CASSFGGANVLTF

j_gene: TRBJ1-2
d_gene: TRBD1
abundance: .
v_gene: TRBV2
CDR3nt: TGTGCCAGCAGCAAGGAAGGGACAGCCTATGGCTACACCTTC
CDR3aa: CASSKEGTAYGYTF

j_gene: TRBJ2-2
d_gene: TRBD2
abundance: .
v_gene: TRBV30
CDR3nt: TGTGCCTGGTGGCCGGGACTAGCTCCTGCGAACACCGGGGAGCTGTTTTTT
CDR3aa: CAWWPGLAPANTGELFF

j_gene: TRBJ2-2
d_gene: TRBD2
abundance: once
v_gene: TRBV15
CDR3nt: TGTGCCACCCGGCCCGGACTAGCGGGAGTCAACACCGGGGAGCTGTTTTTT
CDR3aa: CATRPGLAGVNTGELFF

j_gene: TRBJ2-1
d_gene: TRBD2
abundance: .
v_gene: TRBV7-9
CDR3nt: TGTGCCAGCAGCCCCTCCCCAGGCGTAAGGCGGGAGGGTGAGCAGTTCTTC
CDR3aa: CASSPSPGVRREGEQFF

j_gene: TRBJ2-3
d_gene: TRBD2
abundance: .
v_gene: TRBV27
CDR3nt: TGTGCCAGCAGCACCGGGACTAGCGAATCAGATACGCAGTATTTT
CDR3aa: CASSTGTSESDTQYF

j_gene: TRBJ1-1
d_gene: TRBD1
abundance: .
v_gene: TRBV4-2
CDR3nt: TGTGCCAGCAGCGAAACAGGGGGTAGGGACACTGAAGCTTTCTTT
CDR3aa: CASSETGGRDTEAFF

j_gene: TRBJ1-1
d_gene: TRBD1
abundance: once
v_gene: TRBV19
CDR3nt: TGTGCCAGTAGTATTCTCGACAGGGAGAACACTGAAGCTTTCTTT
CDR3aa: CASSILDRENTEAFF

j_gene: TRBJ1-2
d_gene: .
abundance: .
v_gene: TRBV5-4
CDR3nt: TGTGCCAGCAGCTTGAAAGGGGTGACAGAGAATGGCTACACCTTC
CDR3aa: CASSLKGVTENGYTF

j_gene: TRBJ1-1
d_gene: TRBD1
abundance: .
v_gene: TRBV9
CDR3nt: TGTGCCAGCAGCGTAGGGGCAGGGGGGATCTTCAACACTGAAGCTTTCTTT
CDR3aa: CASSVGAGGIFNTEAFF

j_gene: TRBJ1-5
d_gene: .
abundance: .
v_gene: TRBV29-1
CDR3nt: TGCAGCGCCAGGAATAGCAATCAGCCCCAGCATTTT
CDR3aa: CSARNSNQPQHF

j_gene: TRBJ2-4
d_gene: TRBD1
abundance: .
v_gene: TRBV2
CDR3nt: TGTGCCAGCTACAGGGGTGAAGGAGCCAAAAACATTCAGTACTTC
CDR3aa: CASYRGEGAKNIQYF

j_gene: TRBJ1-6
d_gene: .
abundance: once
v_gene: TRBV6-2/TRBV6-3
CDR3nt: TGTGCCAGCAGTTCACCCTCCGGGGGGCCGGTTTCACCCCTCCACTTT
CDR3aa: CASSSPSGGPVSPLHF

j_gene: TRBJ2-5
d_gene: TRBD2
abundance: .
v_gene: TRBV5-4
CDR3nt: TGTGCCAGCAGCCCAACTAGCGGCCAAGAGACCCAGTACTTC
CDR3aa: CASSPTSGQETQYF

j_gene: TRBJ1-5
d_gene: TRBD1
abundance: .
v_gene: TRBV11-2
CDR3nt: TGTGCCAGCAGCGTAGGTGCAGGGGGACAGCCCCAGCATTTT
CDR3aa: CASSVGAGGQPQHF

j_gene: TRBJ1-4
d_gene: TRBD1
abundance: .
v_gene: TRBV6-5
CDR3nt: TGTGCCAGCAGTTCGGGACAGTATAATGAAAAACTGTTTTTT
CDR3aa: CASSSGQYNEKLFF

j_gene: TRBJ1-2
d_gene: TRBD1
abundance: once
v_gene: TRBV9
CDR3nt: TGTGCCAGCAGCGACACTCACAGGGGGCAAGGCTACACCTTC
CDR3aa: CASSDTHRGQGYTF

j_gene: TRBJ1-3
d_gene: .
abundance: few
v_gene: TRBV11-2
CDR3nt: TGTGCCAGCAGCCGCCAGGAAGGAAACACCATATATTTT
CDR3aa: CASSRQEGNTIYF

j_gene: TRBJ1-1
d_gene: TRBD1
abundance: .
v_gene: TRBV5-1
CDR3nt: TGCGCCAGCAGCTTAGGGGGCGGGACTGAAGCTTTCTTT
CDR3aa: CASSLGGGTEAFF

j_gene: TRBJ2-3
d_gene: .
abundance: .
v_gene: TRBV11-2
CDR3nt: TGTGCCAGCAGCCCGATGGGGGGGCTGGATGCTACGCAGTATTTT
CDR3aa: CASSPMGGLDATQYF

j_gene: TRBJ1-2
d_gene: .
abundance: .
v_gene: TRBV27
CDR3nt: TGTGCCAGCAGAACAACGGGGGGCCCGGATGGCTACACCTTC
CDR3aa: CASRTTGGPDGYTF

j_gene: TRBJ1-1
d_gene: TRBD1
abundance: .
v_gene: TRBV18
CDR3nt: TGTGCCAGCTCCCCAACAGGGGAGAACACTGAAGCTTTCTTT
CDR3aa: CASSPTGENTEAFF

j_gene: TRBJ2-1
d_gene: .
abundance: .
v_gene: TRBV3-1/TRBV3-2
CDR3nt: TGTGCCAGCAGCGATTCAAGCGTGCGGGGTAAAGACAATGAGCAGTTCTTC
CDR3aa: CASSDSSVRGKDNEQFF

j_gene: TRBJ1-4
d_gene: .
abundance: .
v_gene: TRBV2
CDR3nt: TGTGCCAGCAGCCCCGACACCTTTAATGAAAAACTGTTTTTT
CDR3aa: CASSPDTFNEKLFF

j_gene: TRBJ1-2
d_gene: .
abundance: .
v_gene: TRBV25-1
CDR3nt: TGTGCCAGCAGTCCAGGCTTGGGTGGCTACACCTTC
CDR3aa: CASSPGLGGYTF

j_gene: TRBJ1-5
d_gene: .
abundance: .
v_gene: TRBV15
CDR3nt: TGTGCCACCAGCAGAGGATCTACAGGGCAGAGGCAGCCCCAGCATTTT
CDR3aa: CATSRGSTGQRQPQHF